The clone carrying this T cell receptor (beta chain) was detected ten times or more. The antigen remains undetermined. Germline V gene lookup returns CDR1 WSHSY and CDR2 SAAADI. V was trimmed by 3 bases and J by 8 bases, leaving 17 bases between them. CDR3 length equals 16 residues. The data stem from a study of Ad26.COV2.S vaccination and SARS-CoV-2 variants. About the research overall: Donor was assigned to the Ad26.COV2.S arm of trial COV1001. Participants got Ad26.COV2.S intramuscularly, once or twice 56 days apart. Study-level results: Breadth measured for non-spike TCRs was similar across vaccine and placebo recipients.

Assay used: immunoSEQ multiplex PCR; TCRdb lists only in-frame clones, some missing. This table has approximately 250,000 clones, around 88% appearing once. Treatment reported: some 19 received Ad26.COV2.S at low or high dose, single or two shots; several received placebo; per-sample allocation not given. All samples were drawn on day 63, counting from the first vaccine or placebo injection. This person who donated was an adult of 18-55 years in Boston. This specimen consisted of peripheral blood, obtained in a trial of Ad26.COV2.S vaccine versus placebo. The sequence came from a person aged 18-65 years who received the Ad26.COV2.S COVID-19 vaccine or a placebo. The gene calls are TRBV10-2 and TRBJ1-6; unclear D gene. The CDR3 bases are TGCGCCAGCAGTGATTCATGGAGCGTCGGACATTCACCCCTCCACTTT. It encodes CASSDSWSVGHSPLHF.